This TCR beta chain is from a study of shared clonotypes between healthy human individuals. Study-wide points: Naive subsets usually exceeded memory subsets in estimated richness.

Clones were sequenced by immunoSEQ multiplex PCR, and TCRdb holds only the in-frame ones, with some missing. The sample shows roughly 2.5 million clones, over 85% of them seen only once. Germline-derived CDR1 and CDR2 are KGHSH and LQKENI. The trim removed 3 bases at V and 6 bases at J, leaving 5 bases unmatched. There are 14 residues in the CDR3. Notes on this clone: Antigen unknown.

Free of recent acute infections or vaccinations, the donors were healthy HIV-negative adults. The sample taken for sequencing was naive CD4+ T cells sorted from blood. Regarding subset: CD45RA+ positively selected. The J gene is TRBJ1-2, the V gene TRBV18; 9 positions agree with TRBD1. The TCR was taken from a man aged 18 to 29 in good health. The CDR3 loop reads CASSPSGQGDGYTF. In DNA, the CDR3 is TGTGCCAGCTCACCGTCGGGACAGGGCGATGGCTACACCTTC.